The T cell receptor (beta chain) described here comes from a study of blood T cell repertoires in COVID-19 (dated by TCRdb to about 2020). Concerning the study at large: Collaborator samples came from the United States, Italy and Spain and covered acute and convalescent phases of COVID-19. The material from the prospective study consisted of cDNA or gDNA derived from T cells, B-cell-depleted T cells, or PBMCs. The dataset comprised deeply sampled blood TCRbeta repertoires from subjects exposed to, actively infected with, or recovered from COVID-19. The repertoires were made available in a free public database intended to serve as a resource for research on the immune response to SARS-CoV-2. The samples were drawn from two sources: the first 160 participants of the ongoing ImmuneRACE study, and 950 to 1,500 subjects contributed by 6 global collaborators. The sample metadata nearly always contained a de-identified subject ID, COVID-19 status, age in years and sex. HLA class I and class II types, where available, came from metadata supplied by the sample provider rather than from assay-based typing. Broad study findings and their caveats: The amount of clinical and demographic metadata varied by source and participant and was provided uncurated.

Participants in the prospective study were enrolled through a virtual design, were aged about 18 to 100 years, and lived in about two dozen United States geographic areas. To assign participants to cohorts, the prospective study relied on clinical history that participants themselves reported in a screening survey and a study questionnaire. In the prospective study, whole blood, serum and a nasopharyngeal or oropharyngeal swab were collected from each participant by mobile phlebotomists. Participants in the prospective study had the option to provide additional blood draws and questionnaires over a 2-month period. Blood samples from the prospective study were shipped frozen or at room temperature prior to DNA extraction. The immunoSEQ Assay, a bias-controlled multiplex PCR, was used to amplify TCRbeta CDR3 regions from genomic DNA. On the authors' methods: The number of nucleated cells in each sample was estimated by amplification of reference gene primers within the assay. To quantify the absolute abundance of each unique TCRbeta CDR3 rearrangement, sequence reads were collapsed and filtered. For each sample, productive Simpson clonality was calculated as the square root of Simpson's diversity index across productive rearrangements. The clones in this table, taken by TCRdb from immuneACCESS, are in-frame only. Not every clone is retained; where verified, under half of the shortfall comes from an unresolved V gene, and the cause of the rest is unknown. V, J and clone size were drawn from that table, and D and trimming were deduced from the DNA. Across this sample there are more than 250,000 clones, with around 87% seen only once. In total, the top ten clones hold about 1.7% of the sample.

The junction shows trimming of 5 bases on V and 6 bases on J, plus 23 bases between the germline ends. CDR1 and CDR2, per the germline V gene (reference sequence), are LNHNV and YYDKDF. The CDR3 goes from the cysteine to the phenylalanine over 16 residues. This entry keeps only the CDR3 DNA: 48 bases, framed from base 1. The count of this clone is one. What antigen it recognizes has not been identified. Per-base qualities were not stored, and no clone one base away is much larger. This receptor was taken from a woman under 30 with acute COVID-19. The sequenced material came from PBMCs or T cells enriched from blood (not recorded which). Recombination joined TRBV15 with TRBJ2-7, and perhaps TRBD1 as D gene, on 5 matching bases. The sequenced DNA is TGTGCCACCAGCGGTCTCGACAGCAATCGCGTGGGCGAGCAGTACTTC. Its amino acids are CATSGLDSNRVGEQYF.